Below are 10 T cell receptor beta chains sequenced from a single sample in a study of neurological immune-mediated disorders. TCRdb fed the 5' RACE reads into MiXCR, producing one record per CDR3 protein. The sample lists about 48,000 distinct CDR3 sequences; more than 9.5% were seen once. Noted time point: longitudinal time-point 3. The source material was PBMCs. These TCRs come from a male donor with HTLV-1-associated myelopathy (HAM/TSP).

This clonotype has a count of ten or more. The chain uses TRBV20-1 and TRBJ1-2; no reliable D call. V was pared by 6 bases and J by 4 bases, with 15 bases between. Germline V gives CDR1 DFQATT, CDR2 SNEGSKA (reference sequence). CDR3 length equals 13 residues. The CDR3 reads CSAKPGSSYGYTF. The DNA of the CDR3 is TGCAGTGCCAAGCCGGGCAGCAGCTATGGCTACACCTTC.

The chain recombines TRBV7-9 with TRBJ2-5; D is unclear. This CDR3 is 15 amino acids long. Germline V gene data show CDR1 as SEHNR and CDR2 as FQNEAQ (reference sequence). V dropped 1 base and J dropped 2 bases, with 11 bases sitting between them. CDR3 region: CASSLEERPQETQYF. The CDR3 DNA reads TGTGCCAGCAGCTTAGAGGAGAGGCCGCAAGAGACCCAGTACTTC.

This clonotype was seen ten or more times. The CDR3 DNA reads as TGCAGTGCTGGGGACAGCTATAATTCACCCCTCCACTTT. Translated, it gives CSAGDSYNSPLHF. This sequence joins TRBV20-1 and TRBJ1-6; 7 nucleotides line up with TRBD1. Germline V gives CDR1 DFQATT, CDR2 SNEGSKA (reference sequence). Trimming removed 5 bases from V and 3 bases from J; junction bases left unmatched: 1. The CDR3 runs to 13 residues.

This clonotype was counted many times. The rearrangement uses TRBV6-6 and TRBJ1-1, with D possibly being TRBD1 (6 bases). CDR3 length: 16 amino acids. Between the trimmed V and J ends, which lost 2 bases and 6 bases, there was a span of 19 bases. Germline V gene data show CDR1 as MNHNY and CDR2 as SVGAGI (reference sequence). The CDR3 here is CASSYGGGRGAAEAFF. DNA of the CDR3: TGTGCCAGCAGTTACGGGGGGGGCAGGGGTGCGGCTGAAGCTTTCTTT.

This clonotype was recorded many times. This sequence joins TRBV5-1 and TRBJ1-2, with D tentatively TRBD1 (5 bases). Per germline, CDR1 SGHRS and CDR2 YFSETQ. The length of the CDR3 is 15 residues. V lost 1 base to trimming and J lost 0 bases, with 10 bases between them. The CDR3, as DNA: TGCGCCAGCAGCTTGTCTGGGACCCCTAACTATGGCTACACCTTC. Translating gives CASSLSGTPNYGYTF. The variable domain in full, completed from reference TRBV5-1 and TRBJ1-2, reads KAGVTQTPRYLIKTRGQQVTLSCSPISGHRSVSWYQQTPGQGLQFLFEYFSETQRNKGNFPGRFSGRQFSNSRSEMNVSTLELGDSALYLCASSLSGTPNYGYTFGSGTRLTVV.

This clonotype has a count of ten or more. The chain links TRBV11-2 to TRBJ1-3; TRBD1 matches 8 bases. Germline trimming cut 6 bases from V and 6 bases from J; bases unmatched to any gene: 10. The CDR3 runs 15 residues. Germline V gene lookup returns CDR1 SGHAT and CDR2 FQNNGV. The CDR3 DNA reads as TGTGCCAGCAGTATCGGACAGGGTCGGGAAAACACCATATATTTT. Its protein is CASSIGQGRENTIYF.

At least ten counts were recorded for this clonotype. V and J are TRBV6-6 and TRBJ2-1; TRBD2 matches at 8 bases. This CDR3 spans 14 amino acids. Germline CDR1 is MNHNY and CDR2 is SVGAGI (reference sequence). V was clipped by 8 bases and J by 4 bases; unmatched bases: 7. CDR3 in amino acids: CASRGGGPYNEQFF. The CDR3 DNA is TGTGCCAGCCGGGGGGGGGGACCTTACAATGAGCAGTTCTTC.

The chain joins TRBV6-1 to TRBJ1-2; D gene ambiguous. Germline CDR1 is MNHNS and CDR2 is SASEGT. The CDR3 is 12 residues long. V lost 2 bases and J lost 4, with 5 bases in between. The CDR3 bases are TGTGCCAGCAGTGAAACAAGCTATGGCTACACCTTC. Encoded protein: CASSETSYGYTF.

This clonotype was seen many times. The rearrangement uses TRBV24-1 and TRBJ2-3, with 9 bases fitting TRBD1. Germline CDR1 is KGHDR and CDR2 is SFDVKD. The V gene end was trimmed by 2 bases and the J gene end by 0 bases; junction bases not matched to a gene: 5. The CDR3 spans 17 residues. The CDR3 sequence: CATSDWGTGTSTDTQYF. DNA for the CDR3: TGTGCCACCAGTGATTGGGGGACAGGGACTAGCACAGATACGCAGTATTTT.

A word on this clonotype: A read error may be the cause here, since a much bigger clone is one base away. The V and J genes are TRBV20-1 and TRBJ2-1; either TRBD1 or TRBD2 may fit D (6 bases each). Germline CDR1 and CDR2: DFQATT and SNEGSKA (reference sequence). Between the trimmed V and J ends, which lost 1 base and 7 bases, there was a span of 17 bases. The CDR3 extends over 15 amino acids. The CDR3: CSARGLGGRYNEQFF. Here the CDR3 DNA reads TGCAGTGCTAGAGGTCTGGGGGGCCGGTATAATGAGCAGTTCTTC.